A single sample gave rise to the 29 T cell receptor beta chains below, sequenced in a study of tumor and adjacent non-tumor tissue in lung cancer. RNA was extracted from bulk tissue without any cell sorting. More than 3 cm separated this lung sample from the edge of the tumor. A modified ARM-PCR protocol with three rounds of nested PCR amplified TCRbeta. TCRdb recomputed calls from the multiplex PCR reads with MiXCR, one row per CDR3 protein. The sample holds 50,000 to 60,000 distinct CDR3 sequences; 74% are singletons and the top ten take roughly a quarter. Sequenced: distant non-tumor lung tissue. These receptors originate from a woman in her sixties or seventies with non-small cell lung cancer.

As concerns this clonotype: This may stem from a read error, because a much larger clone lies one nucleotide away. The genes are TRBV7-9 and TRBJ2-3; D might be TRBD2 (6 bases). Germline CDR1 reads SEHNR; CDR2 reads FQNEAQ (reference sequence). The CDR3 length is 13 residues. The CDR3 DNA follows: TGTACCAGCAGCCTCGGGACTGCGGATACGCAGTATTTT. Encoded protein: CTSSLGTADTQYF.

This clonotype was recorded only once. Given a much more abundant clone one base away, this may be a read error. The chain combines TRBV29-1 with TRBJ2-1; 9 bases match TRBD2. Germline loops: CDR1 SQVTM, CDR2 ANQGSEA. The CDR3 length is 14 residues. The CDR3 protein is CIVTSGFSYNEQFF. For the CDR3, the DNA is TGCATCGTGACTAGCGGTTTTTCTTACAATGAGCAGTTCTTC.

The chain employs TRBV6-2 or TRBV6-3 and TRBJ2-7; no clear D gene. This CDR3 is built from 14 residues. V was cut by 5 bases and J by 7 bases, with 18 bases left in between. Germline CDR1 is MNHEY and CDR2 is SVGEGT. The CDR3 DNA follows: TGTGCCAGCAGTACCAGGACCGCTCGGATGGAGCAGTACTTC. Its protein product is CASSTRTARMEQYF.

On this clonotype: The junction differs from germline at one of its ends, possibly a read error. V and J are TRBV11-2 and TRBJ2-5; TRBD2 matches 7 bases. Germline V CDR1 and CDR2: SGHAT, FQNNGV. This CDR3 contains 15 residues. The CDR3, as DNA: TGTTCCAGCAGCCTAGCGGTGGGGTATCAAGAGACCCAGTACTTC. Residues: CSSSLAVGYQETQYF.

A note on this clonotype: Because the CDR3 is missing its conserved closing phenylalanine or tryptophan, this is likely a read error. The CDR3 is CASSEITEAFL. CDR3 DNA sequence: TGTGCCAGCAGTGAAATTACTGAAGCTTTCCTT. The V and J genes are TRBV6-1 and TRBJ1-1; D is undetermined. The germline CDR1 and CDR2 sequences are MNHNS and SASEGT. Trimming shortened V by 2 bases and J by 5 bases, and 3 bases separated the two germline ends. The CDR3 length is 11 residues.

Concerning this clonotype: This is likely a read error, given that the CDR3 carries no conserved phenylalanine or tryptophan at its end. The rearrangement joins TRBV29-1 to TRBJ2-1; 8 positions agree with TRBD1. V was clipped by 6 bases and J by 6 bases; unmatched bases: 19. Germline CDR1 reads SQVTM; CDR2 reads ANQGSEA. This CDR3 is built from 17 residues. This chain's CDR3 is CSVEPQGAFFNFNEQFL. The CDR3 DNA is TGCAGCGTGGAACCTCAGGGGGCCTTTTTCAATTTCAATGAGCAGTTCTTA.

By share, this clonotype ranks as medium-sized. In nucleotides, the CDR3 is TGTGCCAGCAGTTACTCGGACGCCAATGAGCAGTTCTTC. Its protein is CASSYSDANEQFF. V usage is TRBV6-2 or TRBV6-3 and J usage is TRBJ2-1, with D hard to call. CDR1 and CDR2 (germline): MNHEY, SVGEGT. Trimming pared 0 bases from V and 6 bases from J, leaving 6 bases between. This CDR3 comprises 13 residues.

The chain recombines TRBV29-1 with TRBJ1-1, with a possible D match to TRBD1 (5 bases). The CDR3 spans 12 residues. The germline V gene has CDR1 SQVTM and CDR2 ANQGSEA. V shed 8 bases and J shed 5 bases, with 15 bases lying between them. This CDR3 is CSIMVRDTEAFF. The CDR3 region has the DNA TGCAGCATCATGGTCAGGGATACTGAAGCTTTCTTT.

V gene TRBV6-2 or TRBV6-3 combines with J gene TRBJ1-5; possibly TRBD1 for D (6 bases). Germline V gene lookup returns CDR1 MNHEY and CDR2 SVGEGT. V was trimmed by 3 bases and J by 1 base, leaving 16 bases between them. The CDR3 runs 17 residues. Here the CDR3 reads CASSYSPTGTSNQPQHF. Here the CDR3 DNA reads TGTGCCAGCAGTTATAGCCCCACAGGGACAAGCAATCAGCCCCAGCATTTT.

V and J are TRBV29-1 and TRBJ2-7, with D maybe TRBD2 (5 bases). Germline-derived CDR1 and CDR2 are SQVTM and ANQGSEA. Trimming pared 2 bases from V and 7 bases from J, leaving 24 bases between. This CDR3 contains 16 residues. CDR3 nucleotides: TGCAGCGTTGAATTCGCTAACGGGAAGTCTATTGCTGAGCAGTACTTC. It yields the protein CSVEFANGKSIAEQYF.

Remarks on this clonotype: An end of the junction differs from the germline gene, which may be a read error. V and J are TRBV12-3 or TRBV12-4 and TRBJ2-6, with a possible D match to TRBD1 (6 bases). The CDR3 extends over 16 amino acids. CDR3 DNA sequence: TGTGACAGCGCAGGGGACATACGCTCTGTGGCCAACGTCCTGACTTTC. It is translated as CDSAGDIRSVANVLTF.

As to this clonotype: One end of the junction is discordant with germline, which a read error may explain. V gene TRBV7-9 combines with J gene TRBJ2-3; unclear D gene. This CDR3 region has 12 residues. The V gene's germline CDR1 is SEHNR and CDR2 FQNEAQ (reference sequence). The CDR3 sequence is CTSRSPSDTQYF. The CDR3, as DNA: TGTACCAGCAGATCACCCTCAGATACGCAGTATTTT.

Details on this clonotype: Its ends do not fully match the called genes, so a read error is possible. The V gene is TRBV4-1, the J gene TRBJ2-5; D might be TRBD2 (7 bases). The CDR3 totals 14 residues. CDR1 and CDR2 from the germline V gene are MGHRA and YSYEKL. The CDR3: CASSQGGQVENQYF. The CDR3 bases are TGCGCCAGCAGCCAGGGGGGGCAGGTGGAGAACCAGTACTTC.

This clonotype was seen at least ten times. The V and J genes are TRBV14 and TRBJ1-3; D is uncertain. This CDR3 comprises 13 residues. Per germline, CDR1 SGHDN and CDR2 FVKESK. V was clipped by 3 bases and J by 3 bases, with 6 bases between them. CDR3 nucleotide sequence: TGTGCCAGCAGCCACGGTCGTGGAAACACCATATATTTT. This codes for CASSHGRGNTIYF.

This clonotype was observed at least ten times. J is TRBJ2-3 and V is TRBV14; D uncertain. The V gene lost 5 bases and the J gene lost 2 bases, with 2 bases spanning the gap. This CDR3 has 11 amino acids. Germline V gene lookup returns CDR1 SGHDN and CDR2 FVKESK. The CDR3 nucleotides read TGTGCCAGCAGCTACACAGATACGCAGTATTTT. Amino acid sequence: CASSYTDTQYF.

A note on this clonotype: Germline is not matched at one junction end, which may reflect a read error. The gene calls are TRBV6-6 and TRBJ1-6; D not resolved. The CDR3 contains 17 residues. In germline, CDR1 is MNHNY, CDR2 SVGAGI (reference sequence). This CDR3 reads CASSFNEESSYNSPLLF. The CDR3 bases are TGTGCCAGCAGTTTTAATGAAGAGAGCTCCTACAATTCACCCCTCCTCTTT.

This clonotype was recorded many times. The chain has TRBV5-5 and TRBJ2-3; D uncertain. The germline gives CDR1 SGHKS, CDR2 YYEKEE (reference sequence). The V gene lost 3 bases and the J gene lost 2 bases, with 10 bases spanning the gap. This CDR3 is 14 amino acids long. CDR3 protein: CASSSYRYTDTQYF. For the CDR3, the DNA is TGTGCCAGCAGCTCGTACAGATACACAGATACGCAGTATTTT.

Only one count was recorded for this clonotype. The junction and the germline gene differ at one end; a read error may be behind it. This chain uses TRBV11-2 with TRBJ2-7; D perhaps matches TRBD1 (5 bases). The CDR3 length is 14 residues. CDR1 is SGHAT and CDR2 is FQNNGV in the germline V gene. The CDR3 nucleotides read TGTGCCAGCAGCTTAGACGACAGTCCCTACGAGGAGTACTTC. Residues: CASSLDDSPYEEYF.

A word on this clonotype: At one end the junction does not follow the germline gene, possibly because of a read error. This sequence joins TRBV6-6 and TRBJ1-2; no clear D. CDR3 length: 14 amino acids. Looked up from germline, CDR1 is MNHNY and CDR2 is SVGAGI (reference sequence). The CDR3 DNA sequence: TGTGCCGGCAATCAGAGGCAGGCTAACTATGGTTACACCTTC. This translates into CAGNQRQANYGYTF.

This clonotype was seen repeatedly, ten times or more. The rearrangement joins TRBV5-1 to TRBJ2-1, with 14 bases matching TRBD2. From germline, CDR1 is SGHRS and CDR2 YFSETQ. The CDR3 is 15 residues long. The junction had 6 bases not matched to a gene; V was cut back by 4 bases and J by 9 bases. The chain's CDR3 is CASSTGTSGSVEQFF. The CDR3 nucleotides read TGCGCCAGCAGCACAGGGACTAGCGGGAGCGTTGAGCAGTTCTTC.

With regard to this clonotype: Because it lacks the conserved phenylalanine or tryptophan at the end, this CDR3 is likely a read error. The chain has TRBV4-3 and TRBJ2-3; D is possibly TRBD1 or TRBD2 (5 bases each). The CDR3 contains 15 residues. Germline V gene sequence: CDR1 LGHNA, CDR2 YSLEER. The CDR3 region is CASSQVGVVTNTQYL. CDR3 in DNA: TGCGCCAGCAGCCAAGTGGGGGTGGTCACAAATACGCAGTATTTG.

Remarks on this clonotype: One end of the junction varies from germline; a read error may be responsible. The chain is built from TRBV28 and TRBJ1-6; no firm D call. CDR3 size: 15 residues. CDR1 is MDHEN and CDR2 is SYDVKM in the germline V gene. The CDR3 DNA reads TGTGCCAGCATGATGAGAGACGGTCGGCCTTCATCCCTCCACTTT. Encoded protein: CASMMRDGRPSSLHF.

In its sample, this clonotype was seen a few times. One end of the junction is discordant with germline, which a read error may explain. The chain couples TRBV6-1 to TRBJ1-2, with D unresolved. This CDR3 has 15 amino acids. Germline assignment: CDR1 MNHNS and CDR2 SASEGT. This CDR3 is CASSEYRHGNYGYTF. The CDR3 DNA is TGTGCCAGCAGTGAATATCGGCATGGGAACTATGGCTACACTTTC.

The chain couples TRBV12-3 or TRBV12-4 to TRBJ2-6; D may be TRBD2 (6 bases). The CDR3 spans 18 residues. V shed 4 bases and J shed 3 bases, with 19 bases lying between them. As DNA, the CDR3 is TGTGCCAGCAGTTCCAGTAGACTAGTGGGGGGTGGGGCCAACGTCCTGACTTTC. Encoded protein: CASSSSRLVGGGANVLTF.

Regarding this clonotype: One end of the junction varies from germline; a read error may be responsible. The CDR3 loop reads CTSSLVSGGTYYGYTF. The CDR3 DNA is TGTACCAGCAGTTTAGTCTCAGGGGGCACCTACTATGGCTACACCTTC. The rearrangement links TRBV28 to TRBJ1-2; 8 bases align to TRBD1. In germline, CDR1 is MDHEN, CDR2 SYDVKM. The CDR3 runs to 16 residues.

Remarks on this clonotype: Here the CDR3 omits its conserved ending phenylalanine or tryptophan, so a read error is the likely source. The rearrangement uses TRBV11-3 and TRBJ1-5; D perhaps matches TRBD1 (5 bases). The CDR3 covers 17 residues. Looked up from germline, CDR1 is SGHNT and CDR2 is YENEEA. The CDR3 loop reads CANSPQRARRAPEPQHL. As DNA, the CDR3 is TGTGCCAACAGCCCGCAAAGAGCACGCAGGGCCCCGGAGCCCCAGCATTTA.

V and J are TRBV6-5 and TRBJ2-7, with 9 bases matching TRBD2. With 7 bases clipped from V and 2 bases from J, the junction kept 18 bases outside the gene matches. From germline, CDR1 is MNHEY and CDR2 SVGAGI. The CDR3 is 18 amino acids. Here the CDR3 DNA reads TGTGCCAGCACAATCGGACTAGCGAGAGGGCAACCCCCCTACGAGCAGTACTTC. This sequence encodes CASTIGLARGQPPYEQYF.

This clonotype showed up many times. V gene TRBV10-1 combines with J gene TRBJ2-1; D gene ambiguous. The CDR3 contains 14 residues. V was shortened by 4 bases and J by 0 bases, with 7 bases between the two germline ends. The germline gives CDR1 WNHNN, CDR2 SYGVQD (reference sequence). The CDR3, as DNA: TGCGCCAGCAGTGGTGAAACCTCCTACAATGAGCAGTTCTTC. Translated, it gives CASSGETSYNEQFF.

This clonotype was observed once. The junction departs from germline at one end; a sequencing error may be responsible. The V gene is TRBV28, the J gene TRBJ1-1; D is unresolved. CDR1 is MDHEN and CDR2 is SYDVKM in the germline V gene. The CDR3 sequence is 15 residues long. This CDR3 reads CASSLLSPIHTEAFF. The CDR3 nucleotides read TGTGCCAGCAGTTTATTGTCTCCTATCCACACTGAGGCTTTCTTT. Together with reference TRBV28 and TRBJ1-1, the CDR3 gives the full variable domain: DVKVTQSSRYLVKRTGEKVFLECVQDMDHENMFWYRQDPGLGLRLIYFSYDVKMKEKGDIPEGYSVSREKKERFSLILESASTNQTSMYLCASSLLSPIHTEAFFGQGTRLTVV.